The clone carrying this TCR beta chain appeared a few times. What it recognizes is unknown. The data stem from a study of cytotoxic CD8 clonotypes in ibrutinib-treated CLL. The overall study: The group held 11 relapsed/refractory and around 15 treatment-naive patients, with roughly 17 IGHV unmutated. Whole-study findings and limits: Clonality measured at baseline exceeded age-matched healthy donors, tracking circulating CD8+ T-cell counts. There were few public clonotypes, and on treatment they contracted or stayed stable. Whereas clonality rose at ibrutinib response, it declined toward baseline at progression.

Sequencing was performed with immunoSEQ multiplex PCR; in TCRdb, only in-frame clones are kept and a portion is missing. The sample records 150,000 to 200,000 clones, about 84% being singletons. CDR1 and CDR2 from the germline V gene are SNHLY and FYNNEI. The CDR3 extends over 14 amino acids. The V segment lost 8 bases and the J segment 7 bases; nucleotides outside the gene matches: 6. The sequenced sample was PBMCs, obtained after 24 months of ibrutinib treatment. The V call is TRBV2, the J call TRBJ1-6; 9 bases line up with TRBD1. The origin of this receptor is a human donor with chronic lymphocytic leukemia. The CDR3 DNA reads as TGTGCCAGCGCCCGGGACAGGGTAAATTCACCCCTCCACTTT. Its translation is CASARDRVNSPLHF. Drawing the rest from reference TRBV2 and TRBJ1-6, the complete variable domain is EPEVTQTPSHQVTQMGQEVILRCVPISNHLYFYWYRQILGQKVEFLVSFYNNEISEKSEIFDDQFSVERPDGSNFTLKIRSTKLEDSAMYFCASARDRVNSPLHFGNGTRLTVT.